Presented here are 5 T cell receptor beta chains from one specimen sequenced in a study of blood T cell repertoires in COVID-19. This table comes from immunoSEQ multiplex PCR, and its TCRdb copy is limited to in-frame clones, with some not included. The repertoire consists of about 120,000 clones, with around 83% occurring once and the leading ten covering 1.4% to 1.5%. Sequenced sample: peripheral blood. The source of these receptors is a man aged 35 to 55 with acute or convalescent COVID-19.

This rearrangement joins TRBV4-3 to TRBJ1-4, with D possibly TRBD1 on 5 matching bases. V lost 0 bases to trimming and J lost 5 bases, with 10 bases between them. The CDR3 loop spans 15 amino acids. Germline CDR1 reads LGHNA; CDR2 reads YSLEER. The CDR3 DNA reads TGCGCCAGCAGCCAAGACGGAGCAGGGAATGAAAAACTGTTTTTT. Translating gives CASSQDGAGNEKLFF.

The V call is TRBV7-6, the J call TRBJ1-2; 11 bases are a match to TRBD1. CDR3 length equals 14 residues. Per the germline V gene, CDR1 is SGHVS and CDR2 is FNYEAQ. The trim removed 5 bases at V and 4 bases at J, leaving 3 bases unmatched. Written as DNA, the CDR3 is TGTGCCAGCAGCCCCGGGACAGGGGGCTATGGCTACACCTTC. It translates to CASSPGTGGYGYTF.

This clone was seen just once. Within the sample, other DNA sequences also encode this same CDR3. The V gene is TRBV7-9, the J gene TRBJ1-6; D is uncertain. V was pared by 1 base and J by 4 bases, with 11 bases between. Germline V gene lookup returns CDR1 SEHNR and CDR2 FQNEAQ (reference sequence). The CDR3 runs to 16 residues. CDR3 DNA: TGTGCCAGCAGCTTAGGATCGGGGTTTTATAATTCACCCCTCCACTTT. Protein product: CASSLGSGFYNSPLHF. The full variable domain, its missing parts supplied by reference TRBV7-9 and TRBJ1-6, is DTGVSQNPRHKITKRGQNVTFRCDPISEHNRLYWYRQTLGQGPEFLTYFQNEAQLEKSRLLSDRFSAERPKGSFSTLEIQRTEQGDSAMYLCASSLGSGFYNSPLHFGNGTRLTVT.

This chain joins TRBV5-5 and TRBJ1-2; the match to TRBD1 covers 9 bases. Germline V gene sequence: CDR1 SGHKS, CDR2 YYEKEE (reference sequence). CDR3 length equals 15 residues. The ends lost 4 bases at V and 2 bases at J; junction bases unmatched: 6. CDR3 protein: CASSARQGENYGYTF. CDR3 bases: TGTGCCAGCAGCGCTCGACAGGGGGAAAACTATGGCTACACCTTC.

This chain's CDR3 is CASSETAEQFF. CDR3 DNA sequence: TGTGCCAGCAGTGAGACAGCTGAGCAGTTCTTC. The chain links TRBV2 to TRBJ2-1; maybe TRBD1 (5 bases). This CDR3 region has 11 residues. CDR1 SNHLY and CDR2 FYNNEI come from the germline V gene. Trimming left V 3 bases short and J 9 bases short, with 6 bases between. The full variable domain, rest sourced from reference TRBV2 and TRBJ2-1, is EPEVTQTPSHQVTQMGQEVILRCVPISNHLYFYWYRQILGQKVEFLVSFYNNEISEKSEIFDDQFSVERPDGSNFTLKIRSTKLEDSAMYFCASSETAEQFFGPGTRLTVL.